This is a list of T cell receptor beta chains from one sample in a study of blood T cells in healthy people across ages. Using its own MiXCR run on the 5' RACE reads, TCRdb lists one record per CDR3 protein. The repertoire holds roughly 1.9 million distinct CDR3 sequences, with around 42% as singletons. The sequenced sample was blood. Receptor source: a human donor in good health. Both conserved end residues are part of each CDR3. Each record gives: V gene, clone size, J gene, D gene, CDR3 DNA, CDR3 protein. A D gene is named only where the DNA matches it firmly. Expanded clones get a size class; other rows say once, few or many, or leave the size out.

TRBV10-3	-	TRBJ1-2	-	TGTGCCATCAGTGACAAAAATGGCTACACCTTC	CAISDKNGYTF
TRBV20-1	once	TRBJ1-1	-	TGCAGTGCTAGAGATATAGGGGAGAACACTGAAGCTTTCTTT	CSARDIGENTEAFF
TRBV10-3	-	TRBJ2-7	-	TGTGCCATCAGGGCGGGTCTAAGCTCCTACGAGCAGTACTTC	CAIRAGLSSYEQYF
TRBV6-2/TRBV6-3	few	TRBJ2-2	-	TGTGCCAGCAGTCTGGACACGAACACCGGGGAGCTGTTTTTT	CASSLDTNTGELFF
TRBV5-1	-	TRBJ2-5	-	TGCGCCAGCTCAACGGACACCGGCGGGGAGACCCAGTACTTC	CASSTDTGGETQYF
TRBV15	once	TRBJ1-2	TRBD1	TGTGCCACCAGCAGGGACAGGCTTAATGGCTACACCTTC	CATSRDRLNGYTF
TRBV20-1	-	TRBJ2-1	-	TGCAGTACTAGATACGGGGCCTCTGACAATGAGCAGTTCTTC	CSTRYGASDNEQFF
TRBV19	-	TRBJ2-7	-	TGTGCCAGTAGTATGAAAGGGGAACCGACCTACGAGCAGTACTTC	CASSMKGEPTYEQYF
TRBV3-1	-	TRBJ2-1	TRBD2	TGTGCCAGCAGCCAAGATATCTGGGGACTAGTCGAGAATGAGCAGTTCTTC	CASSQDIWGLVENEQFF
TRBV20-1	-	TRBJ2-3	TRBD2	TGCAGTGCGCAGACTAGCGGGTTTACAGATACGCAGTATTTT	CSAQTSGFTDTQYF
TRBV4-3	-	TRBJ2-7	TRBD1	TGCGCCAGTAGCCAGGGGGTAGGCCGAAGGGACGTGCAGTACTTC	CASSQGVGRRDVQYF
TRBV7-2	-	TRBJ1-1	-	TGTGCCAGCAGCCAGGGAGGGAACACTGAAACTTTCTTT	CASSQGGNTETFF
TRBV5-1	-	TRBJ2-5	-	TGCGCCAGCAGCTTGGCCGCAGGGGATTACCAAGAGACCCAGTACTTC	CASSLAAGDYQETQYF
TRBV3-1	-	TRBJ2-1	TRBD2	TGTGCCAGCAGCCATTCTAAAGGGGAGGGCTACAATGAGCAGTTCTTC	CASSHSKGEGYNEQFF
TRBV7-9	few	TRBJ2-1	-	TGTGCCAGCAGCCTTATAGTAGCTGGATACAATGAGCAGTTCTTC	CASSLIVAGYNEQFF
TRBV5-1	-	TRBJ2-6	TRBD1	TGCGCCAGCAGCTTGGTGACAGGGGCCTTCTCTGGGGCCAACGTCCTGACTTTC	CASSLVTGAFSGANVLTF
TRBV5-1	-	TRBJ2-4	-	TGCGCCAGCAGCTTGGTGGAAATTGGGGGCAAAAACATTCAGTACTTC	CASSLVEIGGKNIQYF
TRBV20-1	-	TRBJ2-3	TRBD2	TGCAGTGCCACCGGGACTAGCGGGGGGGCCGGAGATACGCAGTATTTT	CSATGTSGGAGDTQYF
TRBV7-8	few	TRBJ1-5	-	TGTGCCAGCAGCTTAGGACAGCAGCTTCAGCCCCAGCATTTT	CASSLGQQLQPQHF
TRBV12-3/TRBV12-4	few	TRBJ2-1	-	TGTGCCAGCAGCCCCGGATTCACCTACAATGAGCAGTTCTTC	CASSPGFTYNEQFF
TRBV6-5	-	TRBJ1-3	-	TGTGCCAGCAGTTCCGGGAGCTCTGGAAACACCATATATTTT	CASSSGSSGNTIYF
TRBV4-1	-	TRBJ1-3	-	TGCGCCAGCAGCCAAGGTCGGACGACCTTCTCTGGAAACACCATATATTTT	CASSQGRTTFSGNTIYF
TRBV12-3/TRBV12-4	many	TRBJ2-5	TRBD2	TGTGCCAGCAGTTCCGGGGGGGCCCGAGAGACCCAGTACTTC	CASSSGGARETQYF
TRBV27	-	TRBJ2-7	TRBD2	TGTGCCAGCAGAAGGTCCGGGACTAGCGTCTCCTACGAGCAGTACTTC	CASRRSGTSVSYEQYF
TRBV7-2	-	TRBJ2-7	TRBD1	TGTGCCAGCAGCTTAATCGGGACAGCCTCCTACGAGCAGTACTTC	CASSLIGTASYEQYF
TRBV29-1	-	TRBJ1-2	-	TGCAGCGTTGGGGGACGGCTCTTTACTGGCTACACCTTC	CSVGGRLFTGYTF
TRBV27	-	TRBJ2-7	-	TGTGCCAGCAGTCAATTGAGGCGGGGAGGATCGTCCCGCGAGCTGTACTTC	CASSQLRRGGSSRELYF
TRBV29-1	-	TRBJ1-1	TRBD1	TGCAGCGTCGGGACAGGGGGAGAAGCTTTCTTT	CSVGTGGEAFF
TRBV4-1	-	TRBJ2-3	-	TGCGCCAGCAGCCAAGATTGGGACACAGATACGCAGTATTTT	CASSQDWDTDTQYF
TRBV29-1	-	TRBJ2-1	-	TGCAGCGTTGATCCGGGGTTCTTC	CSVDPGFF
TRBV20-1	-	TRBJ2-3	-	TGCAGTGTCGAGGAGGGGGAGGGAGATACGCAGTATTTT	CSVEEGEGDTQYF
TRBV24-1	-	TRBJ2-5	-	TGTGCCACCAGTGACCCGGGACCTAGCCAAGAGACCCAGTACTTC	CATSDPGPSQETQYF